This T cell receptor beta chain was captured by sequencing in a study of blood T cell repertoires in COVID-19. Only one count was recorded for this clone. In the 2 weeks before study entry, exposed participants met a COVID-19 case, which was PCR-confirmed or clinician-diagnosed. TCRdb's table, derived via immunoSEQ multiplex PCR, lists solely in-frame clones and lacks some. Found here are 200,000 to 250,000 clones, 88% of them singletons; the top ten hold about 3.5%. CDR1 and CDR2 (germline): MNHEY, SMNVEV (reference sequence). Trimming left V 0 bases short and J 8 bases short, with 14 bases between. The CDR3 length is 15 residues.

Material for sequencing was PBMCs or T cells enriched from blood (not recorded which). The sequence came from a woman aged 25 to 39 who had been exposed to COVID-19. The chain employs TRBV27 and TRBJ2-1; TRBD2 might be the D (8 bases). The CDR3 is CASSLSAGDRDEQFF. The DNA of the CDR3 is TGTGCCAGCAGTTTATCAGCGGGAGACAGGGATGAGCAGTTCTTC.